This T cell receptor (beta chain) was found in a study of a mutant IDH1 vaccine in newly diagnosed glioma. Study summary: Patients began vaccination 4-6 weeks after radiotherapy alone, or with temozolomide cycles. Study outcomes and limitations: Apparently unrelated to pseudoprogression were changes in the top peripheral T cell clonotypes.

Described time point: week 11, during vaccination. Every single dose of the vaccine, 300 ug of mutant IDH1 20-mer peptide, came with topical imiquimod. Astrocytomas found in donors were new, WHO grade 3 or 4, IDH1-mutant and ATRX-lost. Assay used: immunoSEQ multiplex PCR; TCRdb lists only in-frame clones, some missing. The sample has around 65,000 clones, 75% to 85% seen once. Looked up from germline, CDR1 is ENHRY and CDR2 is SYGVKD. Trimming pared 6 bases from V and 4 bases from J, leaving 18 bases between. This CDR3 is 15 amino acids long. This clone appeared a few times. The antigen is undetermined.

The sequencing used PBMCs, collected from a glioma patient whose treatment included an IDH1 peptide vaccine. The chain links TRBV10-3 to TRBJ1-1; D remains unclear. The source is a middle-aged man with glioma. CDR3 region: CAIRAPGVGSTEAFF. Written as DNA, the CDR3 is TGTGCCATCAGAGCCCCTGGTGTGGGGAGCACTGAAGCTTTCTTT.